Following are 27 T cell receptor beta chains from one sample sequenced in a study of CXCR3-negative and CXCR3-positive naive CD8 T cells. TRB cDNA was prepared as libraries by UMI-labeled 5' RACE. TCRdb re-analyzed the 5' RACE reads; it lists each CDR3 protein once, without DNA. Recorded here are about 41,000 distinct CDR3 sequences; the top ten clones represent 1.5% to 2%. Sequencing input: naive CXCR3- CD8+ T cells from blood. Subset noted: CD45RO-CCR7+CD27+CD95- naive CD8+ T cells lacking CXCR3 (TNR3-). The receptors shown here come from a human donor in good health. Some clones in this sample may be carry-over from other donors' samples.

J is TRBJ1-1 and V is TRBV29-1; with no DNA, the TCRdb D assignment of TRBD1 cannot be verified. The V gene's germline CDR1 is SQVTM and CDR2 ANQGSEA. The CDR3 is 13 residues long. CDR3 loop: CSVETGGNTEAFF.

Its frequency marks this clonotype as medium-sized. This sequence joins TRBV4-2 and TRBJ2-3. Germline values: CDR1 LGHNA, CDR2 YNFKEQ. CDR3 length equals 15 residues. CDR3 sequence reads: CASSQVSGNTDTQYF.

V and J are TRBV7-9 and TRBJ2-5; as DNA is missing, the TRBD2 call by TCRdb cannot be tested. Germline loops: CDR1 SEHNR, CDR2 FQNEAQ (reference sequence). The CDR3 consists of 15 residues. This CDR3 is CASSVLAGTRETQYF.

The chain links TRBV6-2 or TRBV6-3 to TRBJ2-5. CDR1 and CDR2 (germline): MNHEY, SVGEGT. The CDR3 contains 13 residues. The CDR3 protein is CASAERSGETQYF.

The chain recombines TRBV5-1 with TRBJ2-1; TCRdb lists TRBD2, though no DNA is available to test this call. This CDR3 region has 15 residues. Germline-derived CDR1 and CDR2 are SGHRS and YFSETQ. The CDR3 spells CASSLAWGGSDEQFF.

The chain couples TRBV15 to TRBJ2-7; TCRdb indicates TRBD1, and absent DNA this call remains unverified. Germline values: CDR1 LNHNV, CDR2 YYDKDF (reference sequence). CDR3 length: 15 residues. The CDR3 protein is CATSNTRDRGHEQYF.

The chain links TRBV7-3 to TRBJ2-1; TCRdb indicates TRBD2, and absent DNA this call remains unverified. CDR3 length: 14 residues. Germline CDR1 is SGHTA and CDR2 is FQGTGA. This CDR3 reads CASSLTGLVNEQFF.

The V call is TRBV6-1, the J call TRBJ2-2; TCRdb selects TRBD1, and the lack of DNA leaves this call unchecked. The CDR3 runs to 17 residues. The V gene's germline CDR1 is MNHNS and CDR2 SASEGT. This CDR3 is CASSEGLGTGLTGELFF.

This chain links TRBV20-1 with TRBJ2-2; lacking DNA, the TRBD1 call made by TCRdb goes unchecked. Germline CDR1 DFQATT, CDR2 SNEGSKA (reference sequence). The CDR3 loop spans 17 amino acids. This chain's CDR3 is CSAGDLRDHGNTGELFF.

This chain connects TRBV29-1 to TRBJ2-3; absent DNA, TCRdb's TRBD2 call cannot be checked. The CDR3 totals 14 residues. Germline V gives CDR1 SQVTM, CDR2 ANQGSEA. CDR3 sequence reads: CSVGSSGRTDTRYF.

This chain links TRBV12-3 or TRBV12-4 with TRBJ2-3; TCRdb selects TRBD2, and the lack of DNA leaves this call unchecked. This CDR3 is 16 amino acids long. CDR3 protein: CASSQLAGSSTDTQYF.

V and J are TRBV10-3 and TRBJ2-1; the D gene TCRdb calls, TRBD1, cannot be checked with no DNA. The V gene's germline CDR1 is ENHRY and CDR2 SYGVKD. The CDR3 is 16 residues long. This CDR3 reads CAISESWGGERNEQFF.

The rearrangement joins TRBV20-1 to TRBJ1-1; the D call from TCRdb, TRBD1, cannot be confirmed without DNA. The germline CDR1 and CDR2 sequences are DFQATT and SNEGSKA (reference sequence). The CDR3 runs to 18 residues. The CDR3 sequence is CSARPYGTADTTNTEAFF.

The genes are TRBV7-2 and TRBJ2-3; no DNA is available, so the TRBD1 call from TCRdb remains unchecked. This CDR3 contains 16 residues. Germline lookup yields CDR1 SGHTA and CDR2 FQGNSA. Here the CDR3 reads CASSSTGGALTDTQYF. The full variable domain, completed using reference TRBV7-2 and TRBJ2-3, is GAGVSQSPSNKVTEKGKDVELRCDPISGHTALYWYRQSLGQGLEFLIYFQGNSAPDKSGLPSDRFSAERTGGSVSTLTIQRTQQEDSAVYLCASSSTGGALTDTQYFGPGTRLTVL.

CDR3 sequence: CASSFRGLSSYEQYF. This rearrangement joins TRBV28 to TRBJ2-7; TCRdb calls TRBD1, which cannot be checked without DNA. Looked up from germline, CDR1 is MDHEN and CDR2 is SYDVKM. The CDR3 consists of 15 residues.

V gene TRBV12-3 or TRBV12-4 combines with J gene TRBJ2-1; TCRdb gives TRBD1 as the D gene, but with no DNA this cannot be confirmed. The CDR3 totals 14 residues. CDR3 sequence: CASSFPGGYNEQFF.

The chain links TRBV27 to TRBJ2-7; the TCRdb call, TRBD1, lacks DNA for checking. This CDR3 is 15 amino acids long. Germline V gene sequence: CDR1 MNHEY, CDR2 SMNVEV (reference sequence). This CDR3 is CASAQGFGLLDEQYF.

V is TRBV20-1 and J is TRBJ2-7; TCRdb picks TRBD1, but there is no DNA to check that call. The CDR3 contains 14 residues. Germline CDR1 is DFQATT and CDR2 is SNEGSKA (reference sequence). CDR3 region: CSARDPGPPYEQYF.

The genes are TRBV5-5 and TRBJ2-1; no DNA is available, so the TRBD1 call from TCRdb remains unchecked. The CDR3 is 11 residues long. The V gene's germline CDR1 is SGHKS and CDR2 YYEKEE (reference sequence). CDR3 region: CASSSRDEQFF. Filled out from reference TRBV5-5 and TRBJ2-1, the complete variable domain reads DAGVTQSPTHLIKTRGQQVTLRCSPISGHKSVSWYQQVLGQGPQFIFQYYEKEERGRGNFPDRFSARQFPNYSSELNVNALLLGDSALYLCASSSRDEQFFGPGTRLTVL.

The rearrangement joins TRBV20-1 to TRBJ2-7. CDR1 and CDR2 from the germline V gene are DFQATT and SNEGSKA (reference sequence). CDR3 length: 12 amino acids. CDR3 region: CSARDESYEQYF.

This CDR3 is CASSFEGYEQYF. The chain joins TRBV28 to TRBJ2-7. The CDR3 has 12 residues. The germline V gene has CDR1 MDHEN and CDR2 SYDVKM.

The chain couples TRBV7-2 to TRBJ2-7; there is no DNA to check the TCRdb D call of TRBD2. This CDR3 spans 14 amino acids. CDR1 and CDR2 (germline): SGHTA, FQGNSA. CDR3 loop: CASSSRTLPTEQYF.

The rearrangement uses TRBV29-1 and TRBJ2-5. The CDR3 is 13 residues long. Germline CDR1 SQVTM, CDR2 ANQGSEA. The CDR3 loop is CSVVAPNQETQYF.

The V gene is TRBV4-3, the J gene TRBJ2-7. The CDR3 consists of 15 residues. Germline CDR1 reads LGHNA; CDR2 reads YSLEER. The CDR3 loop is CASSQDFPETYEQYF.

V gene TRBV10-1 combines with J gene TRBJ2-7; the TRBD1 assignment by TCRdb is unverifiable without DNA. The CDR3 runs to 15 residues. Germline V CDR1 and CDR2: WNHNN, SYGVQD (reference sequence). The CDR3 region is CASSESGTGPPEQYF.

The CDR3 here is CSVVIMSYNEQFF. The chain uses TRBV29-1 and TRBJ2-1. Germline V gene lookup returns CDR1 SQVTM and CDR2 ANQGSEA. The CDR3 spans 13 residues.

The rearrangement links TRBV12-3 or TRBV12-4 to TRBJ1-1. This CDR3 is built from 14 residues. CDR3 region: CASSLWESNTEAFF.